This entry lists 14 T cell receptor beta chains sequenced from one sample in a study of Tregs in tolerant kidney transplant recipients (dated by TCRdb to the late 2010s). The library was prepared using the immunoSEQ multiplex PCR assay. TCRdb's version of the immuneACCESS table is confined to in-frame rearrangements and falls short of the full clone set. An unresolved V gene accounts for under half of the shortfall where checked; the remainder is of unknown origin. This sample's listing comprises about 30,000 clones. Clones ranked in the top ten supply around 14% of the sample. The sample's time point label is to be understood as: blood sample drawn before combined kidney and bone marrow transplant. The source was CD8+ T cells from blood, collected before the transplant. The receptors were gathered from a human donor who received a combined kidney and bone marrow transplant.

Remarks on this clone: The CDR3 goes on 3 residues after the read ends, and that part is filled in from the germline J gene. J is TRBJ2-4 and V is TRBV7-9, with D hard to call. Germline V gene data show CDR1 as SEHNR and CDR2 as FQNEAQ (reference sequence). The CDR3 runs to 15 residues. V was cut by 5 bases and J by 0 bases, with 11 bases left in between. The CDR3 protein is CASSPFSVAKNIQYF. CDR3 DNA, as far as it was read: TGTGCCAGCAGCCCCTTTTCGGTAGCCAAAAACATT.

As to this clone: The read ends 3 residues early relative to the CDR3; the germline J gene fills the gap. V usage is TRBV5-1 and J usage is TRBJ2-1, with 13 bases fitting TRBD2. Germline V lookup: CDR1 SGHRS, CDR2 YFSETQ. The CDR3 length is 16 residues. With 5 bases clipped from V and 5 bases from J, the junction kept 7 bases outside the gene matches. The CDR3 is CASRSTSGGINNEQFF. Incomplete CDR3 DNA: TGCGCCAGCAGATCGACTAGCGGGGGGATTAACAATGAG.

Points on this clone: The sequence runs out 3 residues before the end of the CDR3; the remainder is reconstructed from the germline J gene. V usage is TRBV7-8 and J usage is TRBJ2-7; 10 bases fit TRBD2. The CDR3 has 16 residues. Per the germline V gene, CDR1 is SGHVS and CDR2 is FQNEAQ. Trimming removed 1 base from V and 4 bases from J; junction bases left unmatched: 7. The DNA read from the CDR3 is TGTGCCAGCAGCTTAGAACATGGACTAGCGGAATACGAG. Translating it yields CASSLEHGLAEYE. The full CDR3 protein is CASSLEHGLAEYEQYF. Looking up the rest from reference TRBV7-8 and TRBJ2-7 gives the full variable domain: GAGVSQSPRYKVAKRGQDVALRCDPISGHVSLFWYQQALGQGPEFLTYFQNEAQLDKSGLPSDRFFAERPEGSVSTLKIQRTQQEDSAVYLCASSLEHGLAEYEQYFGPGTRLTVT.

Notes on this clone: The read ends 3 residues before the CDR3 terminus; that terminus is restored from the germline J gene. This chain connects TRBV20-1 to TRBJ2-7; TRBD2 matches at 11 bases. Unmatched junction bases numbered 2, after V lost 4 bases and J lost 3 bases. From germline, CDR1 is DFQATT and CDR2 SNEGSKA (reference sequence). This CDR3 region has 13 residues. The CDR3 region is CSAKLAGDYEQYF. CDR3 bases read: TGCAGTGCTAAACTAGCGGGAGACTACGAG.

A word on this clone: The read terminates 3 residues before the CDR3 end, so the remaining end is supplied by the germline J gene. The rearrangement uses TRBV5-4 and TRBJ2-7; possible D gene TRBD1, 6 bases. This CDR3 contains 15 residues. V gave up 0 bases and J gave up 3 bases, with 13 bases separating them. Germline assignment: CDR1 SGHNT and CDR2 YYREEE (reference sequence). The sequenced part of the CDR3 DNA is TGTGCCAGCAGCTTGGGAACAGGGCCAGACTACGAG. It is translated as CASSLGTGPDYE. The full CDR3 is CASSLGTGPDYEQYF. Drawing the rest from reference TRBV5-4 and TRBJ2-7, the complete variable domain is ETGVTQSPTHLIKTRGQQVTLRCSSQSGHNTVSWYQQALGQGPQFIFQYYREEENGRGNFPPRFSGLQFPNYSSELNVNALELDDSALYLCASSLGTGPDYEQYFGPGTRLTVT.

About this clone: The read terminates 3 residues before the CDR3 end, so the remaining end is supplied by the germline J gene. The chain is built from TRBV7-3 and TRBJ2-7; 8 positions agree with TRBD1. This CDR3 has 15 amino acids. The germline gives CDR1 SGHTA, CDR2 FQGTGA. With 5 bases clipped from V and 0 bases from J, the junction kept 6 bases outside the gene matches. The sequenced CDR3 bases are TGTGCCAGCAGCCCAGGACAGGGAAGCTCCTACGAG. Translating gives CASSPGQGSSYE. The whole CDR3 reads CASSPGQGSSYEQYF.

CDR3 sequence: CASSSGTGISYEQYF. Partial CDR3 DNA: TGTGCCAGTAGTAGTGGGACAGGGATTTCCTACGAG. V gene TRBV19 combines with J gene TRBJ2-7; 9 bases are shared with TRBD1. The read ends 3 residues early relative to the CDR3; the germline J gene fills the gap. CDR1 and CDR2 from the germline V gene are LNHDA and SQIVND (reference sequence). This CDR3 is built from 15 residues. J was trimmed by 1 base and V by 4 bases; bases with no gene match: 5.

The CDR3 reads CASSPSRTSGYNEQFF. The sequenced part of the CDR3 DNA is TGTGCCAGCAGTCCCTCCCGGACTAGCGGTTACAATGAG. V is TRBV12-3 or TRBV12-4 and J is TRBJ2-1; 10 bases agree with TRBD2. Read coverage stops 3 residues before the CDR3 terminus; the germline J gene supplies the remainder. This CDR3 has 16 residues. V was pared by 5 bases and J by 4 bases, with 8 bases of the junction left unmatched.

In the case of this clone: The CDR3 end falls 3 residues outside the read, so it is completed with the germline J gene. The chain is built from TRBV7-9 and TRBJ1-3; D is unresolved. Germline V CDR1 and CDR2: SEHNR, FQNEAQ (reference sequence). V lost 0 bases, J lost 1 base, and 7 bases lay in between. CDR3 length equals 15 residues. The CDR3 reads CASSLAGGSGNTIYF. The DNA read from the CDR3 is TGTGCCAGCAGCTTAGCCGGAGGGTCTGGAAACACC. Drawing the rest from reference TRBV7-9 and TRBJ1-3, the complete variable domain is DTGVSQNPRHKITKRGQNVTFRCDPISEHNRLYWYRQTLGQGPEFLTYFQNEAQLEKSRLLSDRFSAERPKGSFSTLEIQRTEQGDSAMYLCASSLAGGSGNTIYFGEGSWLTVV.

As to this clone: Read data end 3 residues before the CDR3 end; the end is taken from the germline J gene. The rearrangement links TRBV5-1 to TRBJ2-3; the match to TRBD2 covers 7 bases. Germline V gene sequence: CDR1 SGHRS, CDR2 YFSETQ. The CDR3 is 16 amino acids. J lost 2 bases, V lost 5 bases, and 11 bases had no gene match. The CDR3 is CASSNKRDYLTDTQYF. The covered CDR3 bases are TGCGCCAGCAGTAATAAACGGGACTATCTCACAGATACG. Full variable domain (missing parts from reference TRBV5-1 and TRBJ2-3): KAGVTQTPRYLIKTRGQQVTLSCSPISGHRSVSWYQQTPGQGLQFLFEYFSETQRNKGNFPGRFSGRQFSNSRSEMNVSTLELGDSALYLCASSNKRDYLTDTQYFGPGTRLTVL.

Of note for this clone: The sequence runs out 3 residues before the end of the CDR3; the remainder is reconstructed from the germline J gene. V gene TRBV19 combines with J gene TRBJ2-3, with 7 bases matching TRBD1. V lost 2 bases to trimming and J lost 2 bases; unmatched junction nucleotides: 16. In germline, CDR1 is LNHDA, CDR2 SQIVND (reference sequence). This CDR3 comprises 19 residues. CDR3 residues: CASSIRGSTGTAFTDTQYF. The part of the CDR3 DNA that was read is TGTGCCAGTAGTATAAGGGGCTCAACCGGGACAGCTTTCACAGATACG.

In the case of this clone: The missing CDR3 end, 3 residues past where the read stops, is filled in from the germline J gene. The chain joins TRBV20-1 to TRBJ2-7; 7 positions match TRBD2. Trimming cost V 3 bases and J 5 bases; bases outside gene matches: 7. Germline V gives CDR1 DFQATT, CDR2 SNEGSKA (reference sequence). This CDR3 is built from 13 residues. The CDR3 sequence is CSASLGGSHEQYF. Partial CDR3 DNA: TGCAGTGCTAGTCTCGGGGGGTCCCACGAG.

The covered CDR3 bases are TGTGCCAGCAGCTGGGGACAGGGGGCCCACGAG. This gives the protein CASSWGQGAHE. The whole CDR3 region reads CASSWGQGAHEQYF. The V call is TRBV5-5, the J call TRBJ2-7, with 12 bases matching TRBD1. The sequenced fragment ends 3 residues before the CDR3 boundary, so the rest is inferred from the germline J gene. The ends lost 3 bases at V and 5 bases at J; junction bases unmatched: 3. This CDR3 spans 14 amino acids. Germline V gene data show CDR1 as SGHKS and CDR2 as YYEKEE (reference sequence).

CDR3 protein: CASTNPERGNEQFF. Incomplete CDR3 DNA: TGTGCCAGCACCAACCCGGAAAGGGGGAATGAG. This rearrangement joins TRBV6-2 or TRBV6-3 to TRBJ2-1; the D gene is possibly TRBD1 (6 bases). The missing CDR3 end, 3 residues past where the read stops, is filled in from the germline J gene. Germline V CDR1 and CDR2: MNHEY, SVGEGT. CDR3 size: 14 residues. V shed 7 bases and J shed 7 bases, with 17 bases lying between them.